These 7 T cell receptor beta chains share one sample of origin, sequenced in a study of blood T cells in healthy people across ages. Together with a sample-barcoded 5' primer, a J-beta primer mix was included in a second PCR lasting about 6 to 11 cycles. In TCRdb, the 5' RACE reads were re-called with MiXCR into one record per CDR3 protein. Of just under 750,000 distinct CDR3 sequences in the sample, 22% were seen once. The sequenced sample was blood. Every receptor here comes from a man aged 65-85 years in good health.

In the case of this clonotype: Since a much larger clone is just one base distant, this may be a read error. V usage is TRBV27 and J usage is TRBJ1-2, with unresolved D. Trimming pared 5 bases from V and 4 bases from J, leaving 17 bases between. CDR1 MNHEY and CDR2 SMNVEV come from the germline V gene (reference sequence). The CDR3 spans 15 residues. CDR3 region: CASSPWTRSPYGYTF. The CDR3 region has the DNA TGTGCCAGCAGTCCCTGGACTCGTTCCCCCTATGGCTACACCTTC.

This clonotype was counted only a few times. J is TRBJ2-7 and V is TRBV7-4; the D is unclear. Trimming took off 1 base at V and 3 bases at J, with 10 bases between the two ends. The CDR3 runs to 14 residues. Germline V gene sequence: CDR1 SGHVT, CDR2 SQSDAQ. The CDR3 reads CASSLGPSNYEQYV. The CDR3, as DNA: TGTGCCAGCAGCTTAGGGCCCTCCAACTACGAGCAGTACGTC.

This clonotype was seen a few times. This chain uses TRBV7-2 with TRBJ2-1; TRBD2 matches 10 bases. The length of the CDR3 is 15 residues. Germline CDR1 SGHTA, CDR2 FQGNSA. V lost 0 bases, J lost 7 bases, and 3 bases stayed unmatched. The CDR3 region is CASSLAASGRNEQFF. CDR3 DNA: TGTGCCAGCAGCTTAGCTGCTAGCGGGAGAAATGAGCAGTTCTTC.

V gene TRBV5-1 combines with J gene TRBJ1-1, with unresolved D. Germline loops: CDR1 SGHRS, CDR2 YFSETQ. V was clipped by 1 base and J by 0 bases, with 10 bases between them. CDR3 size: 15 residues. The CDR3 protein is CASSLMDGMNTEAFF. In nucleotides, the CDR3 is TGCGCCAGCAGCTTGATGGACGGGATGAACACTGAAGCTTTCTTT.

This clonotype occurred a few times. The chain has TRBV5-1 and TRBJ2-1; D is ambiguous. This CDR3 is 14 amino acids long. Deletions cut 5 bases from V and 8 bases from J, with 17 bases between. Germline values: CDR1 SGHRS, CDR2 YFSETQ. The CDR3 loop is CASRLGPKGDEQFF. CDR3 bases: TGCGCCAGCAGACTCGGGCCAAAGGGCGATGAGCAGTTCTTC.

As to this clonotype: At one end, the junction sequence differs from germline, possibly due to a read error. J is TRBJ1-5 and V is TRBV24-1; the D is unclear. The germline V gene encodes CDR1 KGHDR and CDR2 SFDVKD. The CDR3 runs to 13 residues. This chain's CDR3 is CATSAGGNQPQHF. Here the CDR3 DNA reads TGTGCTACCAGCGCTGGGGGCAATCAGCCCCAGCATTTT.

This clonotype was observed many times. CDR3 sequence (DNA): TGCGCCAGCAGCTTGGGCATCGGAAGCGCAGATACGCAGTATTTT. As protein: CASSLGIGSADTQYF. The chain has TRBV5-1 and TRBJ2-3; D gene unclear. Germline values: CDR1 SGHRS, CDR2 YFSETQ. The V end was cut by 0 bases, the J end by 4 bases, with 12 bases between. The CDR3 extends over 15 amino acids.